The 24 T cell receptor beta chains presented below share a single source sample, sequenced in a study of CD8+CD57+ T cells in acquired aplastic anemia (dated by TCRdb to between 2018 and 2020). Sequencing was carried out with an Illumina HiSeq 2000. Profiling of TCR beta VDJ combinations and CDR3 sequences used genomic DNA as the template. TCRdb passed the public sequencing reads through fastp at Q25 and MiXCR, retaining productive beta sequences. Every entry covers one CDR3 protein and lists the most common genes and DNA from its rows. Across this sample there are under 200,000 distinct CDR3 sequences, with around 40% seen only once. Of the sample, under 1.2% falls within the top ten clones. What was sequenced was sorted CD4+, CD8+, or CD8+CD57+ T cells (not recorded which) from PBMCs. The receptors here all came from a human donor in good health.

This chain connects TRBV5-4 to TRBJ2-7; 7 bases are shared with TRBD2. Losses at the gene ends were 4 bases for V and 6 bases for J; bases not matched to a gene: 10. The length of the CDR3 is 14 residues. Germline values: CDR1 SGHNT, CDR2 YYREEE (reference sequence). As DNA, the CDR3 is TGTGCCAGCAGCCTACGGACTAGTCTTCCCGAGCAGTACTTC. It encodes CASSLRTSLPEQYF.

Only a few counts were recorded for this clonotype. V gene TRBV9 combines with J gene TRBJ2-3; D gene uncertain. V was pared by 0 bases and J by 4 bases, with 9 bases between. Germline-derived CDR1 and CDR2 are SGDLS and YYNGEE. The CDR3 contains 14 residues. CDR3 region: CASSVGPVADTQYF. As DNA, the CDR3 is TGTGCCAGCAGCGTAGGGCCCGTCGCAGATACGCAGTATTTT.

The genes are TRBV7-2 and TRBJ2-5; the match to TRBD2 covers 13 bases. The germline V gene has CDR1 SGHTA and CDR2 FQGNSA. The CDR3 runs to 15 residues. Germline trimming cut 6 bases from V and 6 bases from J; bases unmatched to any gene: 7. CDR3 bases: TGTGCCAGCAGTACCGGACTAGCGGGGGTGAAGACCCAGTACTTC. It codes for CASSTGLAGVKTQYF.

This clonotype was observed many times. The rearrangement uses TRBV6-2 or TRBV6-3 and TRBJ2-7, with D unclear. From germline, CDR1 is MNHEY and CDR2 SVGEGT. Trimming removed 7 bases from V and 3 bases from J, with 10 bases in between. There are 12 residues in the CDR3. Here the CDR3 DNA reads TGTGCCAGCATCTCGCATAGCTACGAGCAGTACTTC. It yields the protein CASISHSYEQYF.

This clonotype was counted many times. The chain combines TRBV20-1 with TRBJ2-2; D not resolved. Germline values: CDR1 DFQATT, CDR2 SNEGSKA (reference sequence). The CDR3 is made up of 15 amino acids. Trimming shortened V by 0 bases and J by 1 base, and 9 bases separated the two germline ends. This chain's CDR3 is CSARDSKKNTGELFF. The CDR3 nucleotides read TGCAGTGCTAGAGATTCCAAGAAGAACACCGGGGAGCTGTTTTTT.

This clonotype was detected ten times or more. This chain links TRBV29-1 with TRBJ1-2, with a tentative D call TRBD1 (6 bases). The CDR3 spans 13 residues. CDR1 and CDR2 (germline): SQVTM, ANQGSEA. V was trimmed by 3 bases and J by 4 bases, leaving 12 bases between them. CDR3 in DNA: TGCAGCGTTGACCTGGGGGCAAGCTATGGCTACACCTTC. Protein: CSVDLGASYGYTF.

This chain connects TRBV25-1 to TRBJ2-2; 7 nucleotides line up with TRBD2. The CDR3 has 16 amino acids. Germline V gene data show CDR1 as MGHDK and CDR2 as SYGVNS. Losses at the gene ends were 1 base for V and 4 bases for J; bases not matched to a gene: 6. The CDR3 region is CASSEWGGEGTGELFF. In DNA form, the CDR3 reads TGTGCCAGCAGTGAATGGGGGGGAGAGGGCACCGGGGAGCTGTTTTTT.

This clonotype was observed many times. This sequence joins TRBV15 and TRBJ1-1; the D is unclear. Trimming left V 0 bases short and J 1 base short, with 6 bases between. The length of the CDR3 is 14 residues. CDR1 LNHNV and CDR2 YYDKDF come from the germline V gene (reference sequence). The CDR3 is CATSRDMQNTEAFF. As DNA, the CDR3 is TGTGCCACCAGCAGAGATATGCAGAACACTGAAGCTTTCTTT.

The chain has TRBV3-1 and TRBJ2-1; 8 bases agree with TRBD2. Trimming removed 1 base from V and 4 bases from J; junction bases left unmatched: 3. The germline gives CDR1 LGHDT, CDR2 YNNKEL (reference sequence). The length of the CDR3 is 15 residues. The CDR3 loop is CASSQALAEYNEQFF. DNA of the CDR3: TGTGCCAGCAGCCAAGCACTAGCGGAATACAATGAGCAGTTCTTC.

V gene TRBV19 combines with J gene TRBJ1-2; no clear D. The CDR3 is made up of 13 amino acids. From germline, CDR1 is LNHDA and CDR2 SQIVND (reference sequence). V was trimmed by 5 bases and J by 0 bases, leaving 7 bases between them. The CDR3 loop reads CASSPKSNYGYTF. The CDR3 DNA is TGTGCCAGTAGTCCCAAATCTAACTATGGCTACACCTTC. Full variable domain (remainder filled in from reference TRBV19 and TRBJ1-2): DGGITQSPKYLFRKEGQNVTLSCEQNLNHDAMYWYRQDPGQGLRLIYYSQIVNDFQKGDIAEGYSVSREKKESFPLTVTSAQKNPTAFYLCASSPKSNYGYTFGSGTRLTVV.

V usage is TRBV5-5 and J usage is TRBJ1-2; D gene uncertain. The CDR3 runs 12 residues. Trimming removed 2 bases at V and 7 bases at J, with 9 bases between. CDR1 and CDR2 from the germline V gene are SGHKS and YYEKEE (reference sequence). The CDR3 DNA reads as TGTGCCAGCAGCTTTCCGGGTAGTGGCTACACCTTC. Its protein product is CASSFPGSGYTF.

This clonotype was seen ten or more times. The chain carries TRBV19 and TRBJ2-3; TRBD1 matches at 11 bases. The CDR3 length is 14 residues. V was pared by 10 bases and J by 4 bases, with 7 bases of the junction left unmatched. Germline CDR1 is LNHDA and CDR2 is SQIVND (reference sequence). For the CDR3, the DNA is TGTGCCACCCCAGGGACAGGGGGTGCAGATACGCAGTATTTT. This translates into CATPGTGGADTQYF.

This clonotype was picked up many times. V and J are TRBV2 and TRBJ1-5; 7 nucleotides line up with TRBD1. The CDR3 length is 13 residues. Germline CDR1 and CDR2: SNHLY and FYNNEI. Losses at the gene ends were 7 bases for V and 10 bases for J; bases not matched to a gene: 10. Here the CDR3 reads CASTDRDRGPQHF. CDR3 bases: TGTGCCAGCACCGACAGGGACCGAGGCCCCCAGCATTTT.

Many counts were recorded for this clonotype. This chain connects TRBV6-2 or TRBV6-3 to TRBJ1-5; D possibly corresponds to TRBD1 (5 bases). This CDR3 is 15 amino acids long. V lost 5 bases and J lost 1, with 12 bases in between. Per the germline V gene, CDR1 is MNHEY and CDR2 is SVGEGT. CDR3 sequence (DNA): TGTGCCAGCAGTCCCCATTGGGACAGCAATCAGCCCCAGCATTTT. Translated: CASSPHWDSNQPQHF.

This rearrangement joins TRBV2 to TRBJ2-7; no definite D call. The CDR3 runs 12 residues. Trimming shortened V by 1 base and J by 6 bases, and 7 bases separated the two germline ends. Germline V gene sequence: CDR1 SNHLY, CDR2 FYNNEI. The CDR3 loop reads CASSEEWGEQYF. DNA for the CDR3: TGTGCCAGCAGTGAAGAATGGGGCGAGCAGTACTTC.

On this clonotype: In this CDR3 the conserved last residue, phenylalanine or tryptophan, is missing, so a read error is likely. The chain joins TRBV20-1 to TRBJ2-1; D is perhaps TRBD2 (6 bases). CDR1 and CDR2 (germline): DFQATT, SNEGSKA (reference sequence). This CDR3 region has 18 residues. Trimming cost V 2 bases and J 0 bases, with 20 bases left between them. The CDR3 sequence is CSARSGGTRRSSYNEQFL. The CDR3 DNA is TGCAGTGCTAGATCGGGCGGGACCAGAAGGAGCTCCTACAATGAGCAGTTCCTC.

A remark on this clonotype: The junction differs from germline at one of its ends, possibly a read error. The V and J genes are TRBV11-2 and TRBJ2-7; TRBD2 aligns across 10 bases. CDR3 size: 16 residues. CDR1 is SGHAT and CDR2 is FQNNGV in the germline V gene. The CDR3 loop reads CGSSLRSGRPSYEQYF. CDR3 DNA: TGTGGCAGCAGCTTGCGTAGCGGGAGGCCATCCTACGAGCAGTACTTC.

There are many counts of this clonotype. The chain employs TRBV12-3 or TRBV12-4 and TRBJ1-1, with 10 bases lining up with TRBD1. The CDR3 covers 12 residues. The CDR3: CASGQGGTEAFF. CDR3 in DNA: TGTGCATCAGGACAGGGGGGCACTGAAGCTTTCTTT.

Worth noting for this clonotype: Just one base apart from a much larger clone, this may be a read error. This chain links TRBV19 with TRBJ1-1; D remains ambiguous. The CDR3 has 15 amino acids. Germline V gene sequence: CDR1 LNHDA, CDR2 SQIVND (reference sequence). Here the CDR3 DNA reads TGTGCCAGTAGCCTTGGACGAGGAGCGAACACTGAAGCTCTCTTT. Residues: CASSLGRGANTEALF.

The chain is built from TRBV2 and TRBJ2-1, with D maybe TRBD2 (7 bases). CDR1 is SNHLY and CDR2 is FYNNEI in the germline V gene. V shed 6 bases and J shed 9 bases, with 18 bases lying between them. The CDR3 is made up of 14 amino acids. CDR3 sequence: CASSPYGGRGEQFF. The CDR3 bases are TGTGCCAGCAGCCCGTACGGGGGGCGGGGTGAGCAGTTCTTC.

Only a few counts were recorded for this clonotype. V and J are TRBV27 and TRBJ1-1; D gene uncertain. Germline assignment: CDR1 MNHEY and CDR2 SMNVEV (reference sequence). The CDR3 runs to 16 residues. The V and J ends lost 8 bases and 0 bases respectively, with 19 bases between them. The CDR3 sequence is CASSGWYGRMNTEAFF. CDR3 in DNA: TGTGCCAGCTCCGGGTGGTATGGGCGGATGAACACTGAAGCTTTCTTT.

The rearrangement joins TRBV29-1 to TRBJ2-1; 8 bases match TRBD2. Trimming removed 6 bases from V and 4 bases from J; junction bases left unmatched: 8. In germline, CDR1 is SQVTM, CDR2 ANQGSEA. This CDR3 comprises 14 residues. This CDR3 is CSVPGASGYNEQFF. CDR3 bases: TGCAGCGTGCCGGGAGCTAGCGGGTACAATGAGCAGTTCTTC.

The genes are TRBV7-9 and TRBJ2-7, with D perhaps TRBD1 or TRBD2 (5 bases each). The CDR3 consists of 13 residues. Germline V gene data show CDR1 as SEHNR and CDR2 as FQNEAQ (reference sequence). V shed 4 bases and J shed 4 bases, with 11 bases lying between them. The CDR3 protein is CASSSGTIYEQYF. The DNA for the CDR3 is TGTGCCAGCAGCTCCGGGACCATTTACGAGCAGTACTTC.

This clonotype has more than one count but fewer than ten. The junction departs from the called germline gene at one end, perhaps through a read error. The V and J genes are TRBV6-7 and TRBJ1-4; 7 bases fit TRBD1. TRBV6-7 is classed as an ORF, of uncertain function. This CDR3 region has 16 residues. CDR3 DNA: TGTGCCAGCAGTTACCGCAGGGGGGGTCTAAAGGAAAGACTGTTTTTT. It yields the protein CASSYRRGGLKERLFF.